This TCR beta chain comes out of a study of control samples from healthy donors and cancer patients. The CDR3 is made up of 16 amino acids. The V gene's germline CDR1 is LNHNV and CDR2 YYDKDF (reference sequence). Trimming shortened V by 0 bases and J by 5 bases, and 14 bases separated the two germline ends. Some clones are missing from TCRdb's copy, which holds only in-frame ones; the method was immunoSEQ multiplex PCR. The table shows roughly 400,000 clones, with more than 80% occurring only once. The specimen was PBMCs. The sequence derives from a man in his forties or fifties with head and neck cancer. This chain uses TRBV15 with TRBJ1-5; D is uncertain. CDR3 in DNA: TGTGCCACCAGCAGAGATGTGATGGGCAGGTATCAGCCCCAGCATTTT. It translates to CATSRDVMGRYQPQHF.